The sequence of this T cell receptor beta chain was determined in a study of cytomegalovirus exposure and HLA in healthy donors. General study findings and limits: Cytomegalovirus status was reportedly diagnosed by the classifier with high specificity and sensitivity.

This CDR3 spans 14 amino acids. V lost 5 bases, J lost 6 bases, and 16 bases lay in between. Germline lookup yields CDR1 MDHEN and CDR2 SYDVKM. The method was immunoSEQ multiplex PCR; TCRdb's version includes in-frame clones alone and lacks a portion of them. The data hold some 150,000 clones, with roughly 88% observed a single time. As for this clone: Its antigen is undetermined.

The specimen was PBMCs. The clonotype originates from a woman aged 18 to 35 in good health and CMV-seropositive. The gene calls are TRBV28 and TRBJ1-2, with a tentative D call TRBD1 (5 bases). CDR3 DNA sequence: TGTGCCAGCAGTCCTCCCGACAGCTTTCATGGCTACACCTTC. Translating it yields CASSPPDSFHGYTF.